Sequencing of this T cell receptor beta chain was carried out in a study of T-cell memory formation after mild COVID-19. Study summary: Across donors, TCR clusters were largely donor specific. The study, taken as a whole, reports: Researchers found some responding clones in pre-infection memory, a sign that cross-reactive memory joined. Day 37-peaking second-wave clones had unconfirmed SARS-CoV-2 specificity.

5'RACE primed from the constant segment yielded TCR alpha and TCR beta cDNA libraries bearing sample barcodes and UMIs. TCRdb re-called the 5' RACE reads through MiXCR, storing one row per CDR3 protein. The data hold over 350,000 distinct CDR3 sequences, with about 16% observed a single time. The germline V gene encodes CDR1 SGHTA and CDR2 FQGTGA. Losses at the gene ends were 1 base for V and 7 bases for J; bases not matched to a gene: 5. The CDR3 runs to 15 residues. Notes on this clonotype: Its antigen is unidentified.

The receptor was derived from a man aged 18 to 30 who had mild COVID-19 (a few samples of this study predate the infection). Cell type and time point are not known. The sample comprised PBMCs or a T cell subset sorted from them (not recorded which). V gene TRBV7-3 combines with J gene TRBJ2-1; 9 positions agree with TRBD2. This CDR3 is CASSLMRGGPNEQFF. CDR3 nucleotide sequence: TGTGCCAGCAGCTTAATGCGGGGGGGCCCGAATGAGCAGTTCTTC. The whole variable domain, remainder taken from reference TRBV7-3 and TRBJ2-1, is GAGVSQTPSNKVTEKGKYVELRCDPISGHTALYWYRQSLGQGPEFLIYFQGTGAADDSGLPNDRFFAVRPEGSVSTLKIQRTERGDSAVYLCASSLMRGGPNEQFFGPGTRLTVL.